The 18 T cell receptor beta chains presented below share a single source sample, sequenced in a study of shared clonotypes between healthy human individuals. Profiled with immunoSEQ multiplex PCR; TCRdb holds only in-frame clones, not every one. The sample yields approximately 340,000 clones, more than 60% seen once. Input material: memory CD4+ T cells sorted from blood. Subset given: CD45RA-negative fraction. The source is a man in his thirties or forties in good health.

This clone was seen only a few times. This rearrangement joins TRBV27 to TRBJ2-1, with a weak D call TRBD2 (6 bases). This CDR3 is 14 amino acids long. The germline V gene encodes CDR1 MNHEY and CDR2 SMNVEV (reference sequence). Trimming cost V 2 bases and J 7 bases, with 12 bases left between them. The CDR3 reads CASSLLGGTNEQFF. The CDR3 DNA follows: TGTGCCAGCAGTTTACTGGGGGGAACAAATGAGCAGTTCTTC.

The chain couples TRBV18 to TRBJ2-5, with unresolved D. The J call is doubtful: the DNA matches TRBJ2-7 better. The germline V gene encodes CDR1 KGHSH and CDR2 LQKENI. The length of the CDR3 is 14 residues. The CDR3 DNA reads TGTGCCAGCTCACCTCCCGGGTTGAACGACGAGCAGTACTTC. It codes for CASSPPGLNDEQYF.

V gene TRBV18 combines with J gene TRBJ2-5; D remains ambiguous. Per the germline V gene, CDR1 is KGHSH and CDR2 is LQKENI. Trimming stripped 4 bases from V and 4 bases from J, with 16 bases between. The CDR3 has 15 amino acids. CDR3 region: CASSLANAGGETQYF. DNA for the CDR3: TGTGCCAGCTCACTCGCAAACGCCGGTGGAGAGACCCAGTACTTC.

The V gene is TRBV5-4, the J gene TRBJ2-4; 12 bases are a match to TRBD1. V was clipped by 3 bases and J by 0 bases; unmatched bases: 7. This CDR3 region has 18 residues. From germline, CDR1 is SGHNT and CDR2 YYREEE (reference sequence). The CDR3 DNA follows: TGTGCCAGCAGCTGGGACAGGGGGCGGCCCTTAGCCAAAAACATTCAGTACTTC. Translated, it gives CASSWDRGRPLAKNIQYF.

This chain connects TRBV9 to TRBJ2-2, with 11 bases matching TRBD2. Per germline, CDR1 SGDLS and CDR2 YYNGEE. Unmatched junction bases numbered 1, after V lost 3 bases and J lost 3 bases. The CDR3 extends over 15 amino acids. CDR3 residues: CASSGTSGYTGELFF. CDR3 in DNA: TGTGCCAGCAGCGGGACTAGCGGGTACACCGGGGAGCTGTTTTTT.

This clone appeared a few times. The chain couples TRBV6-5 to TRBJ1-1; D remains unclear. Between the trimmed V and J ends, which lost 6 bases and 1 base, there was a span of 3 bases. CDR3 length: 11 amino acids. Germline CDR1 reads MNHEY; CDR2 reads SVGAGI. In DNA, the CDR3 is TGTGCCAGCAGGGGGAACACTGAAGCTTTCTTT. Its translation is CASRGNTEAFF.

The V gene is TRBV25-1, the J gene TRBJ2-5; D is ambiguous. Germline V CDR1 and CDR2: MGHDK, SYGVNS. Trimming shortened V by 3 bases and J by 4 bases, and 9 bases separated the two germline ends. This CDR3 has 13 residues. The CDR3 loop is CASSEKIRETQYF. CDR3 sequence (DNA): TGTGCCAGCAGTGAGAAGATCCGAGAGACCCAGTACTTC.

This clone was seen a handful of times. This chain connects TRBV5-1 to TRBJ1-1; tentatively, D is TRBD1 (6 bases). V gave up 4 bases and J gave up 4 bases, with 14 bases separating them. Germline CDR1 is SGHRS and CDR2 is YFSETQ. CDR3 length: 14 residues. The CDR3 sequence: CASSIQQGVTEAFF. Here the CDR3 DNA reads TGCGCCAGCAGCATCCAACAGGGTGTCACTGAAGCTTTCTTT.

The genes are TRBV10-3 and TRBJ2-7, with TRBD2 identical over 14 bases. The J segment lost 3 bases and the V segment lost 8 bases, leaving 9 bases of the junction unmatched. This CDR3 is 16 amino acids long. Looked up from germline, CDR1 is ENHRY and CDR2 is SYGVKD. CDR3 amino acids: CAISPRTSGRSYEQYF. DNA of the CDR3: TGTGCCATCTCCCCCCGGACTAGCGGGAGGAGCTACGAGCAGTACTTC.

This rearrangement joins TRBV18 to TRBJ2-7; D unclear. Germline CDR1 KGHSH, CDR2 LQKENI. The CDR3 runs 12 residues. The V gene lost 3 bases and the J gene lost 6 bases, with 9 bases spanning the gap. CDR3 amino acids: CASSPDGREQYF. CDR3 in DNA: TGTGCCAGCTCACCGGACGGCCGCGAGCAGTACTTC. Full variable domain (remainder filled in from reference TRBV18 and TRBJ2-7): NAGVMQNPRHLVRRRGQEARLRCSPMKGHSHVYWYRQLPEEGLKFMVYLQKENIIDESGMPKERFSAEFPKEGPSILRIQQVVRGDSAAYFCASSPDGREQYFGPGTRLTVT.

This chain uses TRBV19 with TRBJ2-7, with TRBD2 as a possible D gene (5 bases). Per the germline V gene, CDR1 is LNHDA and CDR2 is SQIVND (reference sequence). The CDR3 has 15 residues. Trimming removed 6 bases at V and 2 bases at J, with 17 bases between. The CDR3 spells CASSEILDAAYEQYF. CDR3 bases: TGTGCCAGTAGCGAGATACTAGATGCAGCCTACGAGCAGTACTTC.

This clone is medium-sized (0.01 to 0.1%) by share. The chain employs TRBV6-1 and TRBJ2-5; 9 bases agree with TRBD1. V lost 6 bases and J lost 4; bases outside the gene matches: 9. CDR3 length: 15 amino acids. Looked up from germline, CDR1 is MNHNS and CDR2 is SASEGT. The CDR3 DNA reads as TGTGCCAGCAGAGAGGGACAGGGTTTTTTAGAGACCCAGTACTTC. Translated: CASREGQGFLETQYF.

A few counts support this clone. The chain carries TRBV7-3 and TRBJ2-6, with unresolved D. Germline CDR1 and CDR2: SGHTA and FQGTGA. The CDR3 extends over 12 amino acids. The ends were cut back, 1 base at V and 11 bases at J, with 6 bases in the middle. The CDR3 DNA sequence: TGTGCCAGCAGCTTAAGTGGGGACGTCCTGACTTTC. Translated, it gives CASSLSGDVLTF.

J is TRBJ1-1 and V is TRBV5-8; 8 nucleotides align to TRBD1. V shed 1 base, J shed 2 bases, and the junction held 1 base outside the gene matches. The CDR3 is 14 residues long. Germline CDR1 and CDR2: SGHTS and YDEGEE. The CDR3 loop reads CASSLPGGNTEAFF. The CDR3 coding sequence is TGTGCCAGCAGCTTGCCAGGGGGCAACACTGAAGCTTTCTTT.

This clone came up many times. The chain uses TRBV9 and TRBJ1-2; 8 bases agree with TRBD1. This CDR3 spans 16 amino acids. Germline V gene lookup returns CDR1 SGDLS and CDR2 YYNGEE. The trim removed 0 bases at V and 5 bases at J, leaving 9 bases unmatched. The DNA for the CDR3 is TGTGCCAGCAGCGTAGGGACAGGGCTCAAAGGGTATGGCTACACCTTC. It codes for CASSVGTGLKGYGYTF.

The table lists this clone with a count of one. Other DNA sequences in the sample encode the same CDR3. The rearrangement uses TRBV28 and TRBJ1-2; the D is unclear. Between the trimmed V and J ends, which lost 4 bases and 4 bases, there was a span of 7 bases. The CDR3 contains 12 residues. Germline V gene lookup returns CDR1 MDHEN and CDR2 SYDVKM. CDR3 sequence (DNA): TGTGCCAGCAGTTCGACGGGCTATGGCTACACCTTC. Its protein product is CASSSTGYGYTF.

The chain uses TRBV11-2 and TRBJ1-4; D gene ambiguous. Trimming cost V 5 bases and J 8 bases, with 15 bases left between them. Germline CDR1 reads SGHAT; CDR2 reads FQNNGV. This CDR3 contains 14 residues. The CDR3, as DNA: TGTGCCAGCAGCCCGACAACGAAGCGCGAAAAACTGTTTTTT. This translates into CASSPTTKREKLFF.

The rearrangement links TRBV10-1 to TRBJ1-2; unclear D gene. The germline V gene encodes CDR1 WNHNN and CDR2 SYGVQD (reference sequence). Trimming took 6 bases from V and 6 from J, leaving 11 bases between them. The CDR3 totals 12 residues. The CDR3 protein is CASSDSLNGYTF. In DNA form, the CDR3 reads TGCGCCAGCAGCGACTCTTTGAATGGCTACACCTTC.